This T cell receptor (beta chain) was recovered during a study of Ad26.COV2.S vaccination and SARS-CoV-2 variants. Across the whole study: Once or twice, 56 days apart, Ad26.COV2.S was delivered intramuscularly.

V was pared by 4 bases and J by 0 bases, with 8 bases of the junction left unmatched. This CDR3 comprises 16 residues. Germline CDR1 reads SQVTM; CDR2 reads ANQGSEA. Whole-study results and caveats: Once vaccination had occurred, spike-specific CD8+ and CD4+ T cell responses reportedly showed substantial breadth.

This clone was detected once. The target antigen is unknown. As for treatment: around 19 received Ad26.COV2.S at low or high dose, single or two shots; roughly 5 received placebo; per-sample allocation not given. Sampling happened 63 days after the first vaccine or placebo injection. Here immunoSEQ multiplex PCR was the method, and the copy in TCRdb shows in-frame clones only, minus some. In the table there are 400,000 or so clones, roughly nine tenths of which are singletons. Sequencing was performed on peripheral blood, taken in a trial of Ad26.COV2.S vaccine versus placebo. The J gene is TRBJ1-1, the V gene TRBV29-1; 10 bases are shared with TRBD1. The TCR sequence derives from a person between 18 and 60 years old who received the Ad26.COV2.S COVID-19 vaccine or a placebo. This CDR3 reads CSVGGSTGGMNTEAFF. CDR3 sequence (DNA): TGCAGCGTTGGAGGATCGACAGGGGGCATGAACACTGAAGCTTTCTTT.